A selection of T cell receptor beta chains follows, all from one sample in a study of blood T cell repertoires in COVID-19. Assay: immunoSEQ multiplex PCR; the TCRdb copy retains only in-frame clones and omits some. The repertoire holds about 270,000 clones, with approximately 85% as singletons. Sequenced sample: peripheral blood. These receptors were collected from a woman aged 80 or older with COVID-19, enrolled during active disease. Each CDR3 is given with its conserved first and last residue. D genes are given only for firm matches. A row's size may be missing; if present it is once, few, many or a size class.

clone_size	d_call	v_call	j_call	cdr3_aa	cdr3_nt
NA	NA	TRBV3-1/TRBV3-2	TRBJ1-4	CASEVSTNEKLFF	TGTGCCAGCGAGGTCTCAACTAATGAAAAACTGTTTTTT
NA	TRBD1	TRBV7-2	TRBJ2-2	CASSLRDRSTGELFF	TGTGCCAGCAGCTTAAGGGACAGGTCGACCGGGGAGCTGTTTTTT
few	TRBD2	TRBV19	TRBJ2-1	CASKQRGKIDEQFF	TGTGCCAGTAAACAGCGGGGTAAGATTGATGAGCAGTTCTTC
NA	NA	TRBV6-5	TRBJ2-5	CASRVRETQYF	TGTGCCAGCAGAGTCCGGGAGACCCAGTACTTC
NA	TRBD2	TRBV5-1	TRBJ2-5	CASSSSGTSETQYF	TGCGCCAGCAGCTCGTCCGGGACTAGTGAGACCCAGTACTTC
NA	NA	TRBV30	TRBJ1-1	CAWKRASMNTEAFF	TGTGCCTGGAAAAGAGCGTCCATGAACACTGAAGCTTTCTTT
NA	NA	TRBV30	TRBJ1-1	CAWSYGVSGNTEAFF	TGTGCCTGGAGTTACGGGGTTTCAGGAAACACTGAAGCTTTCTTT
NA	TRBD1	TRBV7-2	TRBJ2-2	CASSSQGAVTGELFF	TGTGCCAGCAGCTCCCAGGGGGCTGTTACCGGGGAGCTGTTTTTT
NA	NA	TRBV20-1	TRBJ1-4	CSARAGSALFF	TGCAGTGCTAGAGCAGGCTCAGCACTGTTTTTT
NA	TRBD2	TRBV7-7	TRBJ2-1	CASSPSGATYNEQFF	TGTGCCAGCAGCCCTAGCGGGGCTACCTACAATGAGCAGTTCTTC
NA	NA	TRBV18	TRBJ2-7	CASSPTGISGEQYF	TGTGCCAGCTCACCAACAGGGATCTCGGGGGAGCAGTACTTC
NA	TRBD1	TRBV9	TRBJ1-1	CASSVGLLGTGAAEAFF	TGTGCCAGCAGCGTAGGGTTATTGGGGACAGGGGCGGCTGAAGCTTTCTTT
once	NA	TRBV5-4	TRBJ2-6	CASSRFGGANVLTF	TGTGCCAGCAGTCGGTTTGGTGGGGCCAACGTCCTGACTTTC
NA	NA	TRBV10-3	TRBJ1-1	CAISVASQNTEAFF	TGTGCCATCAGTGTAGCGTCCCAGAACACTGAAGCTTTCTTT
NA	TRBD1	TRBV3-1/TRBV3-2	TRBJ1-1	CASSHRTGGVAEAFF	TGTGCCAGCAGCCACCGGACAGGCGGGGTAGCTGAAGCTTTCTTT
NA	NA	TRBV6-5	TRBJ1-1	CASTEGRRNTEAFF	TGTGCCAGCACCGAGGGCCGGCGGAACACTGAAGCTTTCTTT
NA	TRBD1	TRBV19	TRBJ2-3	CASSIRQGSDTQYF	TGTGCCAGTAGTATTCGACAGGGGTCAGATACGCAGTATTTT
NA	NA	TRBV10-3	TRBJ2-1	CAINPDVTRVDEQFF	TGTGCCATCAACCCTGATGTGACTAGGGTTGATGAGCAGTTCTTC
NA	TRBD1	TRBV19	TRBJ1-2	CASSWTGTGRFSGYTF	TGTGCCAGTAGTTGGACCGGGACAGGGAGGTTTTCTGGCTACACCTTC
NA	NA	TRBV28	TRBJ1-6	CASSLRTDNSPLHF	TGTGCCAGCAGTCTGAGGACAGATAATTCACCCCTCCACTTT
NA	NA	TRBV28	TRBJ1-4	CASIRTGFNEKLFF	TGTGCCAGCATTCGAACAGGGTTTAATGAAAAACTGTTTTTT
NA	NA	TRBV7-8	TRBJ1-3	CASSLTMDPHTGNTIYF	TGTGCCAGCAGCTTAACTATGGATCCGCATACTGGAAACACCATATATTTT
once	TRBD1	TRBV5-6	TRBJ1-3	CASSPPDRAGNTIYF	TGTGCCAGCAGCCCCCCGGACAGGGCTGGAAACACCATATATTTT
NA	TRBD1	TRBV11-2	TRBJ1-1	CASNHRGVSTEAFF	TGTGCCAGCAACCACAGGGGCGTGAGCACTGAAGCTTTCTTT
NA	NA	TRBV5-1	TRBJ1-3	CASSPNGGSGNTIYF	TGCGCCAGCAGCCCGAATGGAGGCTCTGGAAACACCATATATTTT
NA	TRBD2	TRBV11-3	TRBJ2-3	CASSFSGSLTDTQYF	TGTGCCAGCAGTTTTAGCGGGAGTTTGACAGATACGCAGTATTTT
NA	TRBD1	TRBV15	TRBJ2-1	CATSREDRSYNEQFF	TGTGCCACCAGCAGAGAGGACAGGAGCTACAATGAGCAGTTCTTC
NA	NA	TRBV4-1	TRBJ1-3	CASSQNYAYSGNTIYF	TGCGCCAGCAGCCAAAATTACGCCTACTCTGGAAACACCATATATTTT
NA	NA	TRBV6-5	TRBJ2-3	CASTLDSFGTDTQYF	TGTGCCAGCACCCTCGACTCCTTCGGGACAGATACGCAGTATTTT
NA	NA	TRBV7-7	TRBJ1-6	CASSTAAQGTSPLHF	TGTGCTAGCAGCACAGCTGCGCAGGGAACTTCACCCCTCCACTTT
NA	NA	TRBV27	TRBJ2-5	CASSRTAAAWETQYF	TGTGCCAGCAGTAGAACGGCGGCCGCGTGGGAGACCCAGTACTTC
NA	TRBD2	TRBV9	TRBJ2-3	CASSVDPSGVTDTQYF	TGTGCCAGCAGCGTAGACCCTAGCGGGGTAACAGATACGCAGTATTTT
NA	NA	TRBV9	TRBJ2-1	CASSPLRNSYNEQFF	TGTGCCAGCAGCCCCCTCAGGAACTCCTACAATGAGCAGTTCTTC
NA	TRBD1	TRBV27	TRBJ1-6	CASSLSLGQGKSSYNSPLHF	TGTGCCAGCAGTTTATCCCTGGGACAGGGAAAGAGCTCCTATAATTCACCCCTCCACTTT
NA	TRBD1	TRBV28	TRBJ1-5	CATGTGSNQPQHF	TGTGCGACCGGGACAGGGTCTAATCAGCCCCAGCATTTT
NA	TRBD2	TRBV9	TRBJ2-3	CASSVLSGGSTDTQYF	TGTGCCAGCAGCGTCCTTAGCGGGGGGAGCACAGATACGCAGTATTTT
NA	TRBD2	TRBV5-1	TRBJ2-2	CASSTGTRENTGELFF	TGCGCCAGCAGCACCGGGACTAGGGAGAACACCGGGGAGCTGTTTTTT
NA	NA	TRBV7-2	TRBJ1-1	CASSRSAMNTEAFF	TGTGCCAGCAGCCGTTCTGCTATGAACACTGAAGCTTTCTTT
NA	NA	TRBV6-5	TRBJ2-5	CASKGVGETQYF	TGTGCCAGCAAGGGGGTAGGGGAGACCCAGTACTTC
NA	NA	TRBV4-1	TRBJ1-4	CASSQEQGVGASEKLFF	TGCGCCAGCAGCCAAGAACAGGGAGTCGGGGCTTCGGAAAAACTGTTTTTT
once	NA	TRBV5-1	TRBJ1-5	CASRRGGSGDQPQHF	TGCGCCAGCCGCCGCGGGGGGAGTGGAGATCAGCCCCAGCATTTT